These T cell receptor beta chains were read from a single sample in a study of TIL therapy for anti-PD-1-resistant metastatic lung cancer. Produced via immunoSEQ multiplex PCR; TCRdb's table is partial and in-frame only. The table has about 60,000 clones, 55% to 70% seen once. Sequencing was performed on blood, taken at baseline. These receptor sequences come from a person aged 25 to 80 with non-small cell lung cancer. Each CDR3 is given with its conserved first and last residue. The D gene is left open where the match is weak. Some rows mark clone size as missing; the rest say once, few, many or name a class of expanded clone.

>TRBV28|TRBJ1-4|-|TRBD1
TGTGCCAGCAGGGCCCGCCGGGACAGGGTTGAAAAACTGTTTTTT
CASRARRDRVEKLFF
>TRBV19|TRBJ2-7|-|-
TGTGCCAGTAGTTTAGAGGACAGCCCATCCTACGAGCAGTACTTC
CASSLEDSPSYEQYF
>TRBV28|TRBJ2-1|-|-
TGTGCCAGCAGTTTACGAGACAATGAGCAGTTCTTC
CASSLRDNEQFF
>TRBV11-2|TRBJ1-2|once|TRBD1
TGTGCCAGCAGCCAGGACAGGGGCTATGGCTACACCTTC
CASSQDRGYGYTF
>TRBV21-1|TRBJ1-1|-|-
TGTGCCAGCAGCAAAAAGGAGACAGGGGGCCGGTGCACTGAAGCTTTCTTT
CASSKKETGGRCTEAFF
>TRBV27|TRBJ1-2|-|TRBD1
TGTGCCAGCAGCCGAACAGGGGGCACTAACTATGGCTACACCTTC
CASSRTGGTNYGYTF
>TRBV19|TRBJ1-1|-|-
TGTGCCAGTAGTTACGAGAGGGGAAACACTGAAGCCTTCTTT
CASSYERGNTEAFF
>TRBV7-2|TRBJ2-7|once|TRBD2
TGTGCCAGCAGCCAGCTAGCGGGAGTCTACGAGCAGTACTTC
CASSQLAGVYEQYF
>TRBV6-6|TRBJ2-7|-|-
TGTGCCAGCAGTTACCTGTTTGAGCAGTACTTC
CASSYLFEQYF
>TRBV19|TRBJ1-2|-|TRBD1
TGTGCCAGTAGTATCGGACAGGGGGGCTATGGCTACACCTTC
CASSIGQGGYGYTF
>TRBV19|TRBJ2-7|few|-
TGTGCCAGTAGTCCGGGACTGGGACCCTACGAGCAGTACTTC
CASSPGLGPYEQYF
>TRBV15|TRBJ1-5|few|-
TGTGCCACCAGACTGCCAGGAGACGGTCAGCCCCAGCATTTT
CATRLPGDGQPQHF
>TRBV21-1|TRBJ1-1|-|-
TGTGCCAGCAGCAACGGGTCGTTAACAGACACTGAAGCTTTCTTT
CASSNGSLTDTEAFF
>TRBV9|TRBJ2-6|-|-
TGTGCCAGCAGCGCATCTGGGGCCAACGTCCTGACTTTC
CASSASGANVLTF
>TRBV2|TRBJ2-3|-|-
TGTGCCAGCAGTGAACAGGGGGGAACAGATACGCAGTATTTT
CASSEQGGTDTQYF
>TRBV18|TRBJ2-2|once|-
TGTGCCAGCTCCCCGGGGCAGGTCGGCACCGGGGAGCTGTTTTTT
CASSPGQVGTGELFF
>TRBV19|TRBJ1-1|medium-sized|-
TGTGCCAGTAGTATAGGTTGGAGGTTGAACACTGAAGCTTTCTTT
CASSIGWRLNTEAFF
>TRBV4-2|TRBJ1-4|-|-
TGTGCCAGCAGCCAAGTTGGGAGTGCAGGAACTAATGAAAAACTGTTTTTT
CASSQVGSAGTNEKLFF
>TRBV2|TRBJ1-1|-|-
TGTGCCAGCAGTGCCGCGGGACAGAACACTGAAGCTTTCTTT
CASSAAGQNTEAFF
>TRBV10-3|TRBJ2-6|few|-
TGTGCCATCAGCAGAAGCTCTGGGGCCAACGTCCTGACTTTC
CAISRSSGANVLTF
>TRBV30|TRBJ2-5|-|TRBD1
TGTGCCTGGGGACAGGGTGAGACCCAGTACTTC
CAWGQGETQYF
>TRBV19|TRBJ1-1|-|TRBD1
TGTGCCAGTAGTGTGGGACAGGGGTACACTGAAGCTTTCTTT
CASSVGQGYTEAFF
>TRBV6-1|TRBJ1-2|-|-
TGTGCCAGCAGTGAAAACCCACAGAAGCATGGCTACACCTTC
CASSENPQKHGYTF
>TRBV11-2|TRBJ1-5|few|-
TGTGCCAGCAGCTTAGGGAATCAGCCCCAGCATTTT
CASSLGNQPQHF
>TRBV7-9|TRBJ2-5|-|TRBD1
TGTGCCAGCAGCTCGACACAGGGGTTGGTTAAAACCCAGTACTTC
CASSSTQGLVKTQYF
>TRBV5-1|TRBJ2-1|-|-
TGCGCCAGCAGCTTGGCTGCTCAAGTCAACAATGAGCAGTTCTTC
CASSLAAQVNNEQFF
>TRBV13|TRBJ2-3|once|-
TGTGCCAGCAGCTTAGGTCTAGCAGATACGCAGTATTTT
CASSLGLADTQYF
>TRBV2|TRBJ1-3|-|-
TGTGCCAGCAGTGGTGTGGCCGGCGGAGCTGGAAACACCATATATTTT
CASSGVAGGAGNTIYF
>TRBV7-3|TRBJ2-3|-|TRBD2
TGTGCCAGCAGCACGGGACTAAAATCCACAGATACGCAGTATTTT
CASSTGLKSTDTQYF
>TRBV11-1|TRBJ2-7|-|-
TGTGCCAGCAGCCCAAGAAGGGGACAAACCTACGAGCAGTACTTC
CASSPRRGQTYEQYF
>TRBV29-1|TRBJ2-3|-|-
TGCAGCGGGGCGGATCCGGGCCAGAATACGCAGTATTTT
CSGADPGQNTQYF
>TRBV5-4|TRBJ2-7|-|TRBD1
TGTGCCAGCAGTTCCGGGACAGGGGAGCAGTACTTC
CASSSGTGEQYF
>TRBV7-9|TRBJ2-7|-|-
TGTGCCAGCAGCCGCGACGGCTACGAGCAGTACTTC
CASSRDGYEQYF
>TRBV28|TRBJ1-1|-|-
TGTGCCAGCAGCCCTGCCGGGTACAAGAACACTGAAGCTTTCTTT
CASSPAGYKNTEAFF
>TRBV9|TRBJ1-5|-|-
TGTGCCAGCAGCAGAGACACAAATCAGCCCCAGCATTTT
CASSRDTNQPQHF
>TRBV2|TRBJ2-7|-|-
TGTGCCAGCAGTGACTATTACGAGCAGTACTTC
CASSDYYEQYF
>TRBV7-9|TRBJ1-3|-|-
TGTGCCAGCAGCGAAGGGCGCGCGACTGGAAACACCATATATTTT
CASSEGRATGNTIYF
>TRBV19|TRBJ2-5|-|-
TGTGCCAGTAGTGTGCTCGGACCCCAAGAGACCCAGTACTTC
CASSVLGPQETQYF
>TRBV7-9|TRBJ2-3|few|TRBD1
TGTGCCAGCAGGCAAAAGGGGGCTAGCACAGATACGCAGTATTTT
CASRQKGASTDTQYF
>TRBV19|TRBJ1-2|-|-
TGTGCCAGTAGTCAGGGTTCGGTTGGCTACACCTTC
CASSQGSVGYTF
>TRBV2|TRBJ1-2|-|-
TGTGCCAGCAGTTCGGTTTTAGAGGGGGTCGGCTACACCTTC
CASSSVLEGVGYTF
>TRBV27|TRBJ2-3|-|TRBD1
TGTGCCAGCAGTTTAGGGACAGGGGAATCAGATACGCAGTATTTT
CASSLGTGESDTQYF
>TRBV5-1|TRBJ2-7|-|TRBD2
TGCGCCAGCAGCTGGGGCGCTAGCGGGGCGACCTACGAGCAGTACTTC
CASSWGASGATYEQYF
>TRBV11-2|TRBJ2-5|-|-
TGTGCCAGCAGCTTAGGTGGGACCCAGTACTTC
CASSLGGTQYF
>TRBV4-2|TRBJ2-2|-|TRBD2
TGTGCCAGCAGCCCGGGACTAGCGGGGGAGAACACCGGGGAGCTGTTTTTT
CASSPGLAGENTGELFF
>TRBV19|TRBJ2-2|-|-
TGTGCCAGTAGGCCAGCCCGGAACACCGGGGAGCTGTTTTTT
CASRPARNTGELFF
>TRBV6-5|TRBJ2-3|-|-
TGTGCCAGCACCCAAACAGATACGCAGTATTTT
CASTQTDTQYF
>TRBV5-4|TRBJ1-1|-|TRBD1
TGTGCCAGCAGCTTGGGACAGGGGCGTACTGAAGCTTTCTTT
CASSLGQGRTEAFF
>TRBV28|TRBJ1-1|once|-
TGTGCCAGCAGTTTTGGGTCGACTGAAGCTTTCTTT
CASSFGSTEAFF
>TRBV15|TRBJ1-2|once|-
TGTGCCACCAGCGTGGGTGAGAGCTATGGCTACACCTTC
CATSVGESYGYTF
>TRBV27|TRBJ1-3|-|-
TGTGCCAGCAGCTCTCTCTTATCGGGAAACACCATATATTTT
CASSSLLSGNTIYF
>TRBV4-1|TRBJ2-1|-|TRBD2
TGCGCCAGCAGCCAGTTTAGCGGGGGGGCCTACAATGAGCAGTTCTTC
CASSQFSGGAYNEQFF
>TRBV5-4|TRBJ1-6|few|TRBD1
TGTGCCAGCAGCTTGGACGGGACAGGGTATTCACCCCTCCACTTT
CASSLDGTGYSPLHF
>TRBV19|TRBJ2-2|-|-
TGTGCCGGAGGGGGACTGAACACCGGGGAGCTGTTTTTT
CAGGGLNTGELFF
>TRBV11-2|TRBJ2-7|once|TRBD2
TGTGCCAGCAGCTTAGTCCCTCCGACTAGCGGGACGACCTACGAGCAGTACTTC
CASSLVPPTSGTTYEQYF
>TRBV10-3|TRBJ2-3|-|TRBD2
TGTGCCATCAGCGGGACTAGCGGGAGTAAGGTAGATACGCAGTATTTT
CAISGTSGSKVDTQYF
>TRBV5-6|TRBJ1-6|-|-
TGTGCCAGCAGCTTGGGGAGGACTGAAAATTCACCCCTCCACTTT
CASSLGRTENSPLHF